This TCR beta chain was sequenced during a study of blood T cell repertoires in COVID-19. About the study: Material from acute and convalescent COVID-19 was sourced from the United States, Italy and Spain.

Per the authors' pipeline: Reference gene primer amplification yielded estimated nucleated cell counts. Here immunoSEQ multiplex PCR was the method, and the copy in TCRdb shows in-frame clones only, minus some. V and J calls plus clone size are reproduced from that table; the DNA served to infer D and trimming. This table holds about 170,000 clones, 65% to 85% found once. CDR3 length equals 13 residues. V dropped 4 bases and J dropped 6 bases, with 12 bases sitting between them. CDR1 and CDR2 (germline): SGHRS, YFSETQ. V usage is TRBV5-1 and J usage is TRBJ2-3; a weak D match, TRBD1 (6 bases). This sequence was found in an elderly woman with active or convalescent COVID-19. Sequenced sample: peripheral blood. The CDR3 sequence: CASSGGHGDTQYF. In DNA, the CDR3 is TGCGCCAGCAGCGGGGGCCACGGGGATACGCAGTATTTT.